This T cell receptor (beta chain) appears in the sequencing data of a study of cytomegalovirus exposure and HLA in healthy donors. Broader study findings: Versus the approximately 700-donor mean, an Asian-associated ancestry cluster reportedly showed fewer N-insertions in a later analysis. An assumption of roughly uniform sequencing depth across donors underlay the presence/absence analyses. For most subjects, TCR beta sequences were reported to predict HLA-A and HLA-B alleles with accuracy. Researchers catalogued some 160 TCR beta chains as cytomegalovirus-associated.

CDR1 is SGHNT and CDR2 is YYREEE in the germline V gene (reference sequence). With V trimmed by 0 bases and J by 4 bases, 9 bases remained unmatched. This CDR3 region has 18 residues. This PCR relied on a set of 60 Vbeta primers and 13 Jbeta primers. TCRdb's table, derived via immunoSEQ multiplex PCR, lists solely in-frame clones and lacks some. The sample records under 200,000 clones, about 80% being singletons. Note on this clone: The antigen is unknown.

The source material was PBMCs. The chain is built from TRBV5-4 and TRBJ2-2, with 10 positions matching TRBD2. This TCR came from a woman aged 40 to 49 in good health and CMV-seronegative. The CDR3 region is CASSLASGGTWGTGELFF. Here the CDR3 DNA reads TGTGCCAGCAGCTTGGCTAGCGGGGGCACTTGGGGCACCGGGGAGCTGTTTTTT.